These 31 T cell receptor beta chains came from one sample sequenced in a study of blood T cells in healthy people across ages (dated by TCRdb to about 2015). The method behind the library was 5' RACE. The listed sequencing device is Illumina HiSeq 2500. A second PCR of about 6 to 12 cycles was run with a J-beta primer mix and a sample-barcoded 5' primer. The public reads were reanalyzed by TCRdb: fastp trimming at Q25, MiXCR alignment, in-frame beta chains only. Each record represents a unique CDR3 protein, reported with the most common genes and DNA among its rows. The table for this sample lists some 860,000 distinct CDR3 sequences; about 61% of them were counted only once. The ten largest account for under 30% of the sample. Sequenced material: blood. All receptors derive from a man in his forties or fifties in good health.

This clonotype has only a few counts. The chain combines TRBV29-1 with TRBJ2-7; D is unresolved. The V gene lost 6 bases and the J gene lost 5 bases, with 14 bases spanning the gap. The CDR3 covers 12 residues. Germline CDR1 is SQVTM and CDR2 is ANQGSEA. The CDR3 spells CSVGPGVDEQYF. The CDR3 DNA follows: TGCAGCGTGGGTCCCGGTGTTGACGAGCAGTACTTC.

This clonotype was detected only a few times. The V and J genes are TRBV10-3 and TRBJ2-1; the match to TRBD2 covers 11 bases. V lost 3 bases and J lost 4; bases outside the gene matches: 2. Germline V gene sequence: CDR1 ENHRY, CDR2 SYGVKD. The CDR3 loop spans 15 amino acids. The CDR3 DNA follows: TGTGCCATCAGTGAACTAGCGGGAGCGTACAATGAGCAGTTCTTC. It codes for CAISELAGAYNEQFF.

The J gene is TRBJ2-1, the V gene TRBV3-1; 8 positions agree with TRBD2. The CDR3 sequence is 16 residues long. Trimming at V came to 5 bases and at J to 8 bases, leaving 14 bases not matched to a gene. Germline V gives CDR1 LGHDT, CDR2 YNNKEL (reference sequence). The CDR3 bases are TGTGCCAGCAGCGCAAGAGGGGGACTAGTGGTGGATGAGCAGTTCTTC. Translated: CASSARGGLVVDEQFF.

This clonotype was observed once. The rearrangement links TRBV20-1 to TRBJ2-1; no definite D call. CDR1 DFQATT and CDR2 SNEGSKA come from the germline V gene (reference sequence). V shed 1 base and J shed 3 bases, with 13 bases lying between them. This CDR3 contains 15 residues. CDR3 DNA sequence: TGCAGTGCTAGAGTAGAGACCCGGGTCTACAATGAGCAGTTCTTC. It encodes CSARVETRVYNEQFF.

The chain has TRBV29-1 and TRBJ2-5, with D possibly being TRBD1 (5 bases). Per the germline V gene, CDR1 is SQVTM and CDR2 is ANQGSEA. V lost 5 bases to trimming and J lost 3 bases, with 13 bases between them. This CDR3 has 13 amino acids. The CDR3 loop reads CSVYSGAKETQYF. The CDR3 nucleotides read TGCAGCGTTTATAGTGGGGCCAAAGAGACCCAGTACTTC.

The rearrangement uses TRBV9 and TRBJ2-7; no clear D. CDR3 length equals 14 residues. Trimming pared 0 bases from V and 4 bases from J, leaving 11 bases between. Germline CDR1 and CDR2: SGDLS and YYNGEE. CDR3 sequence (DNA): TGTGCCAGCAGCGTAGCTTATGGAGAGTACGAGCAGTACTTC. This sequence encodes CASSVAYGEYEQYF. The full variable domain, its missing parts supplied by reference TRBV9 and TRBJ2-7, is DSGVTQTPKHLITATGQRVTLRCSPRSGDLSVYWYQQSLDQGLQFLIQYYNGEERAKGNILERFSAQQFPDLHSELNLSSLELGDSALYFCASSVAYGEYEQYFGPGTRLTVT.

A few counts support this clonotype. The gene calls are TRBV14 and TRBJ2-3; 11 nucleotides line up with TRBD2. Germline V gene data show CDR1 as SGHDN and CDR2 as FVKESK. There are 16 residues in the CDR3. V lost 3 bases, J lost 13 bases, and 15 bases stayed unmatched. The DNA of the CDR3 is TGTGCCAGCAGCCATATCGGAGCTAGCGGGGGGACCCGGGAGTATTTT. Encoded protein: CASSHIGASGGTREYF.

As for this clonotype: A junction boundary mismatches the germline segment, possibly from a read error. The rearrangement joins TRBV28 to TRBJ2-3; no clear D gene. The CDR3 has 15 residues. Germline V gene sequence: CDR1 MDHEN, CDR2 SYDVKM. CDR3 DNA: TGTGCCAGCAGTCCCGCTCTGGGTAGCACAGATACGCGGTATTTT. Protein sequence: CASSPALGSTDTRYF.

In this sample, this clonotype turned up a few times. The chain uses TRBV7-9 and TRBJ2-1; D unresolved. With 5 bases removed from V and 0 bases from J, the gap between germline ends came to 11 bases. Germline assignment: CDR1 SEHNR and CDR2 FQNEAQ (reference sequence). CDR3 size: 15 residues. CDR3 sequence reads: CASSKQGHSYNEQFF. The CDR3 DNA is TGTGCCAGCAGCAAACAAGGTCACTCCTACAATGAGCAGTTCTTC.

CDR3 sequence (DNA): TGCAGTGCTAGAGTAGAAGCGATGTCCTACAATGAGCAGTTCTTC. Residues: CSARVEAMSYNEQFF. V and J are TRBV20-1 and TRBJ2-1, with D unclear. CDR3 size: 15 residues. Trimming took off 1 base at V and 1 base at J, with 11 bases between the two ends. The germline CDR1 and CDR2 sequences are DFQATT and SNEGSKA (reference sequence).

The V and J genes are TRBV11-2 and TRBJ2-4; either TRBD1 or TRBD2 may supply D (7 bases each). The J call may be wrong; the DNA end is better matched by TRBJ2-5. Per the germline V gene, CDR1 is SGHAT and CDR2 is FQNNGV. CDR3 length equals 14 residues. CDR3 in amino acids: CASSLDQGGETQYF. In DNA, the CDR3 is TGTGCCAGCAGCTTAGATCAGGGGGGGGAGACCCAGTACTTC.

The chain joins TRBV27 to TRBJ2-7; D perhaps matches TRBD2 (6 bases). The CDR3 runs 14 residues. Trimming removed 6 bases at V and 2 bases at J, with 14 bases between. Germline CDR1 and CDR2: MNHEY and SMNVEV (reference sequence). The chain's CDR3 is CASSAEGLPYEQYF. As DNA, the CDR3 is TGTGCCAGCAGCGCGGAGGGATTGCCCTACGAGCAGTACTTC.

The chain combines TRBV11-1 with TRBJ1-2, with TRBD1 matching over 10 bases. Germline CDR1 is SGHAT and CDR2 is FQDESV (reference sequence). J gave up 2 bases and V 5 bases, and 11 bases lay outside the gene matches. This CDR3 region has 17 residues. CDR3 sequence reads: CASSRTGGPTKNYGYTF. The CDR3 nucleotides read TGTGCCAGCAGCCGGACAGGGGGGCCCACCAAGAACTATGGCTACACCTTC.

The sample holds a few counts of this clonotype. The chain employs TRBV20-1 and TRBJ1-4; 7 nucleotides match TRBD1. CDR1 and CDR2 (germline): DFQATT, SNEGSKA (reference sequence). The CDR3 extends over 13 amino acids. With 4 bases clipped from V and 7 bases from J, the junction kept 6 bases outside the gene matches. CDR3 DNA sequence: TGCAGTGCTAAAGGGGGCGGACGTGAAAAACTGTTTTTT. It translates to CSAKGGGREKLFF.

In its sample, this clonotype was seen a few times. The rearrangement uses TRBV24-1 and TRBJ2-3; D call uncertain. The CDR3 is made up of 15 amino acids. In germline, CDR1 is KGHDR, CDR2 SFDVKD. Trimming took off 4 bases at V and 2 bases at J, with 12 bases between the two ends. CDR3 nucleotides: TGTGCCACCAGTGACCTCGGATACGACACAGATACGCAGTATTTT. Encoded protein: CATSDLGYDTDTQYF.

This clonotype was seen only once. The chain has TRBV11-2 and TRBJ2-5; D gene uncertain. Per the germline V gene, CDR1 is SGHAT and CDR2 is FQNNGV. The V gene lost 5 bases and the J gene lost 5 bases, with 15 bases spanning the gap. The CDR3 is 14 amino acids. Here the CDR3 reads CASSPLWMGETQYF. The CDR3 nucleotides are TGTGCCAGCAGCCCGCTTTGGATGGGTGAGACCCAGTACTTC.

The V and J genes are TRBV10-2 and TRBJ2-1; D uncertain. This CDR3 is built from 14 residues. The V gene lost 3 bases and the J gene lost 6 bases, with 12 bases spanning the gap. Germline V CDR1 and CDR2: WSHSY, SAAADI. For the CDR3, the DNA is TGCGCCAGCAGTGAACCAGGAGAACCCAATGAGCAGTTCTTC. Amino acids: CASSEPGEPNEQFF.

V usage is TRBV28 and J usage is TRBJ1-4; TRBD1 matches 9 bases. The ends lost 5 bases at V and 0 bases at J; junction bases unmatched: 4. The CDR3 length is 16 residues. Germline assignment: CDR1 MDHEN and CDR2 SYDVKM. The CDR3 region is CASSADRGATNEKLFF. DNA of the CDR3: TGTGCCAGCAGTGCCGACAGGGGGGCAACTAATGAAAAACTGTTTTTT.

This clonotype was detected a few times. The genes are TRBV7-9 and TRBJ2-3; TRBD2 might be the D (5 bases). This CDR3 has 16 residues. Germline CDR1 and CDR2: SEHNR and FQNEAQ (reference sequence). Trimming removed 6 bases from V and 5 bases from J, with 21 bases in between. The CDR3 loop reads CASSSRGRSTIDTQYF. The CDR3 bases are TGTGCCAGCAGTTCCCGCGGGCGGAGTACTATAGATACGCAGTATTTT.

This clonotype was found a few times. V and J are TRBV10-3 and TRBJ2-7; possibly TRBD2 for D (6 bases). Trimming cost V 0 bases and J 2 bases, with 11 bases left between them. The CDR3 extends over 15 amino acids. CDR1 and CDR2 from the germline V gene are ENHRY and SYGVKD. CDR3 in amino acids: CAISESPGEAYEQYF. Here the CDR3 DNA reads TGTGCCATCAGTGAGTCGCCGGGGGAGGCCTACGAGCAGTACTTC.

This clonotype appeared a few times. This rearrangement joins TRBV10-3 to TRBJ2-7; 7 bases align to TRBD1. V lost 10 bases and J lost 7; bases outside the gene matches: 16. The CDR3 has 14 amino acids. Germline V lookup: CDR1 ENHRY, CDR2 SYGVKD. The CDR3 spells CATGELTGSEEQYF. DNA of the CDR3: TGTGCCACCGGGGAACTGACAGGGTCGGAAGAGCAGTACTTC.

The V call is TRBV7-3, the J call TRBJ2-1, with 7 nucleotides matching TRBD2. J was trimmed by 4 bases and V by 2 bases; bases with no gene match: 2. Germline CDR1 and CDR2: SGHTA and FQGTGA. This CDR3 spans 14 amino acids. DNA of the CDR3: TGTGCCAGCAGCTTAGGGAGGGATTACAATGAGCAGTTCTTC. Residues: CASSLGRDYNEQFF.

This chain links TRBV7-3 with TRBJ2-3; 8 bases agree with TRBD1. Losses at the gene ends were 0 bases for V and 2 bases for J; bases not matched to a gene: 1. CDR3 length equals 15 residues. Looked up from germline, CDR1 is SGHTA and CDR2 is FQGTGA. The CDR3: CASSLTGQDTDTQYF. The DNA for the CDR3 is TGTGCCAGCAGCTTAACGGGACAGGACACAGATACGCAGTATTTT.

The genes are TRBV2 and TRBJ2-3, with D possibly TRBD2 on 6 matching bases. The CDR3 totals 12 residues. The V end was cut by 7 bases, the J end by 6 bases, with 11 bases between. Germline loops: CDR1 SNHLY, CDR2 FYNNEI. Written as DNA, the CDR3 is TGTGCCAGCATTGGGGGGTTTGATACGCAGTATTTT. Translating it yields CASIGGFDTQYF. Full variable domain (missing parts from reference TRBV2 and TRBJ2-3): EPEVTQTPSHQVTQMGQEVILRCVPISNHLYFYWYRQILGQKVEFLVSFYNNEISEKSEIFDDQFSVERPDGSNFTLKIRSTKLEDSAMYFCASIGGFDTQYFGPGTRLTVL.

In its sample, this clonotype was seen a few times. This chain links TRBV25-1 with TRBJ2-7, with a possible D match to TRBD1 (5 bases). Trimming removed 3 bases from V and 2 bases from J, with 11 bases in between. CDR1 and CDR2 (germline): MGHDK, SYGVNS. The CDR3 has 14 residues. DNA of the CDR3: TGTGCCAGCAGTGAGAGTAGGGGAACCTACGAGCAGTACTTC. Its translation is CASSESRGTYEQYF.

The V gene is TRBV12-3 or TRBV12-4, the J gene TRBJ2-1; D is perhaps TRBD1 (6 bases). V was shortened by 2 bases and J by 4 bases, with 9 bases between the two germline ends. The CDR3 runs to 14 residues. In DNA, the CDR3 is TGTGCCAGCAGTTTATTCAGGGGATACAATGAGCAGTTCTTC. As protein: CASSLFRGYNEQFF.

This chain links TRBV20-1 with TRBJ1-5; 8 bases fit TRBD1. The CDR3 runs 14 residues. With V trimmed by 3 bases and J by 6 bases, 7 bases remained unmatched. The V gene's germline CDR1 is DFQATT and CDR2 SNEGSKA (reference sequence). CDR3 sequence reads: CSARTQGEAQPQHF. DNA of the CDR3: TGCAGTGCTAGGACACAGGGGGAAGCTCAGCCCCAGCATTTT.

This clonotype has a handful of counts. The CDR3 DNA is TGCGCCAGCAGCTTGTCAGCGGCTACCTACGAGCAGTACTTC. It translates to CASSLSAATYEQYF. The chain employs TRBV5-1 and TRBJ2-7; tentatively, D is TRBD2 (5 bases). V was clipped by 1 base and J by 2 bases, with 10 bases between them. The CDR3 is 14 amino acids. Germline CDR1 reads SGHRS; CDR2 reads YFSETQ.

The chain links TRBV28 to TRBJ2-5, with a possible D match to TRBD2 (6 bases). The CDR3 is 15 residues long. V was shortened by 6 bases and J by 0 bases, with 14 bases between the two germline ends. Germline-derived CDR1 and CDR2 are MDHEN and SYDVKM. The CDR3 DNA reads as TGTGCCAGCAGCTATAGCGGTTGGTACCAAGAGACCCAGTACTTC. This encodes CASSYSGWYQETQYF.

This chain uses TRBV7-2 with TRBJ2-1; D gene unclear. V was shortened by 0 bases and J by 6 bases, with 6 bases between the two germline ends. The CDR3 is made up of 13 amino acids. Germline CDR1 SGHTA, CDR2 FQGNSA. CDR3 sequence reads: CASSLAGFNEQFF. CDR3 sequence (DNA): TGTGCCAGCAGCTTAGCCGGATTCAATGAGCAGTTCTTC.

This clonotype was counted only a few times. The CDR3: CASSLWIAGNRDSPLHF. DNA for the CDR3: TGCGCCAGCAGCTTGTGGATTGCAGGGAATCGGGATTCACCCCTCCACTTT. The V and J genes are TRBV5-1 and TRBJ1-6, with TRBD1 as a possible D gene (5 bases). Per germline, CDR1 SGHRS and CDR2 YFSETQ. V was cut by 1 base and J by 8 bases, with 19 bases left in between. The CDR3 is 17 amino acids. Supplemented by reference TRBV5-1 and TRBJ1-6, the full variable domain reads KAGVTQTPRYLIKTRGQQVTLSCSPISGHRSVSWYQQTPGQGLQFLFEYFSETQRNKGNFPGRFSGRQFSNSRSEMNVSTLELGDSALYLCASSLWIAGNRDSPLHFGNGTRLTVT.